This T cell receptor beta chain was obtained from a study of beta chain features in type 1 diabetes. Study-level results: Researchers cautioned that cDNA sequencing could over-represent cells with high TCR expression.

Reverse transcription of all isolated RNA meant that expressed TCRB transcripts were sequenced. An average about 3.8 million reads came from naive, central memory and regulatory T cell samples. This table comes from immunoSEQ multiplex PCR, and its TCRdb copy is limited to in-frame clones, with some not included. This sample has 680,000 or so clones; about 16% occur once, and the top ten carry around 0.095%. CDR1 and CDR2 (germline): LNHDA, SQIVND (reference sequence). The CDR3 has 14 residues. The ends lost 3 bases at V and 5 bases at J; junction bases unmatched: 6. Averaging around 120 mL, one heparinised blood draw came from each individual donor. This clone was seen more than once but under ten times. Antigen: not known.

This TCR came from a man aged 18 to 30 in good health. Material for sequencing was naive CD4+ T cells from blood. This chain links TRBV19 with TRBJ1-2; 7 positions match TRBD1. CDR3 nucleotide sequence: TGTGCCAGTAGTATTAGCCCGGGACAGTATGGCTACACCTTC. Its protein product is CASSISPGQYGYTF.